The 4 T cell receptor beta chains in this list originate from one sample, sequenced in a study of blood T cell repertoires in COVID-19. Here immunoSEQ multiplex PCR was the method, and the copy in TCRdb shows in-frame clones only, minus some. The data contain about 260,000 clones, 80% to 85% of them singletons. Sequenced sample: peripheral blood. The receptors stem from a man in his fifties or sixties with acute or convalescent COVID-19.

The CDR3 here is CASSPTGGRGYTF. CDR3 DNA: TGTGCCAGCAGTCCTACAGGGGGCAGAGGCTACACCTTC. The chain links TRBV12-3 or TRBV12-4 to TRBJ1-2; TRBD1 agrees at 9 bases. V dropped 5 bases and J dropped 8; count of bases not matched to a gene: 6. The CDR3 is 13 residues long.

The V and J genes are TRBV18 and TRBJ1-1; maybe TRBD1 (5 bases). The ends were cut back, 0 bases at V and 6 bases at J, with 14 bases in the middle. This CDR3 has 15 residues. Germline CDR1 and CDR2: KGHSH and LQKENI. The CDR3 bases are TGTGCCAGCTCACCACCTCGCTCCTGGGGCCCTGAAGCTTTCTTT. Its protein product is CASSPPRSWGPEAFF.

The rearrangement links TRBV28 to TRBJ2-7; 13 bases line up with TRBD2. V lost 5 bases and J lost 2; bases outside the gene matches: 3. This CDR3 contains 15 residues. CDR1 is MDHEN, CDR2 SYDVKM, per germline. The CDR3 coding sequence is TGTGCCAGCAGTCCCGGGACTAGCGGGACCTACGAGCAGTACTTC. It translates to CASSPGTSGTYEQYF.

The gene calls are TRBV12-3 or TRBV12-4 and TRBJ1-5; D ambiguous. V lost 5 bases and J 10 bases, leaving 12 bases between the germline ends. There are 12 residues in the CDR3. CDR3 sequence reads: CASSNRHPPQHF. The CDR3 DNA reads TGTGCCAGCAGTAACCGACATCCCCCCCAGCATTTT.